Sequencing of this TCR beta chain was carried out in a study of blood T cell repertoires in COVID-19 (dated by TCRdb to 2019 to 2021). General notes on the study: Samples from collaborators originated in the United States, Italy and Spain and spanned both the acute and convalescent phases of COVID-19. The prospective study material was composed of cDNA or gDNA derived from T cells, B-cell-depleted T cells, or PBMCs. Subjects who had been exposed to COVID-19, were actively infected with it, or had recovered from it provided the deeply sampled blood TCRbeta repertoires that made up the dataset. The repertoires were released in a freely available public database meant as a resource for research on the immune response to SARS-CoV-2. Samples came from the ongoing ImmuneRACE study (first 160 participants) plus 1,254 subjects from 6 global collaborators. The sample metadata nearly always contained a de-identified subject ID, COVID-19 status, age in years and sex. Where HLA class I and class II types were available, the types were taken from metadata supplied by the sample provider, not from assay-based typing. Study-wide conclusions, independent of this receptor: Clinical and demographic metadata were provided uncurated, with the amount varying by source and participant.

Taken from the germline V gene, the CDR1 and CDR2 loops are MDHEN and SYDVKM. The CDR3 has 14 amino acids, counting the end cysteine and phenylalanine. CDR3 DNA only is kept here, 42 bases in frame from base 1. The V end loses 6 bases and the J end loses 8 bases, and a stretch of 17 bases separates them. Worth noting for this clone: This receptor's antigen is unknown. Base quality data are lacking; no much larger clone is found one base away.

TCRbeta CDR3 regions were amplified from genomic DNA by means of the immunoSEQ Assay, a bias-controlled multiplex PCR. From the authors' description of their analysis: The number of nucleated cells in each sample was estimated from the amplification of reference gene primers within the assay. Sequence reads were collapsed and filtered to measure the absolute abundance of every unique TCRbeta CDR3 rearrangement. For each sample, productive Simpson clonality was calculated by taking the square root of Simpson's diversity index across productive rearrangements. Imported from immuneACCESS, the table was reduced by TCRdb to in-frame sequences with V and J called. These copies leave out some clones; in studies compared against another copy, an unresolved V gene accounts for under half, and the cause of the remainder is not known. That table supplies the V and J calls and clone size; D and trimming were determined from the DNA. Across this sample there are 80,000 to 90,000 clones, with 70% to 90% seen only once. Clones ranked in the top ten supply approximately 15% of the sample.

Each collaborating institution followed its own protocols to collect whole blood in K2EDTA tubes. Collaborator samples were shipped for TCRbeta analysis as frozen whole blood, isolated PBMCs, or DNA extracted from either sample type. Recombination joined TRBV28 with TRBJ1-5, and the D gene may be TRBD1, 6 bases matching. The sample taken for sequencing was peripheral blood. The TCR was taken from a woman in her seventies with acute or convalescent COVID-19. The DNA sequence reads TGTGCCAGCAGCCTCGGACAGCCCTTTGAGCCCCAGCATTTT. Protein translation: CASSLGQPFEPQHF.